One and the same sample provided the 3 T cell receptor beta chains below, sequenced in a study of blood T cell repertoires in COVID-19. The method was immunoSEQ multiplex PCR; TCRdb's version includes in-frame clones alone and lacks a portion of them. The sample records approximately 150,000 clones, less than 85% being singletons. The sample comprised PBMCs or T cells enriched from blood (not recorded which). Receptors were obtained from a man aged 55 to 70 who had recovered from COVID-19.

The rearrangement joins TRBV6-5 to TRBJ2-5; 7 bases are a match to TRBD2. Germline CDR1 MNHEY, CDR2 SVGAGI. V was pared by 2 bases and J by 4 bases, with 7 bases of the junction left unmatched. There are 15 residues in the CDR3. This CDR3 reads CASSYGQTGGETQYF. CDR3 bases: TGTGCCAGCAGTTACGGGCAGACGGGAGGAGAGACCCAGTACTTC.

This clone was counted only a few times. The chain joins TRBV18 to TRBJ2-1; 8 nucleotides line up with TRBD2. This CDR3 has 17 amino acids. J gave up 3 bases and V 2 bases, and 9 bases lay outside the gene matches. Germline V gene sequence: CDR1 KGHSH, CDR2 LQKENI. CDR3 nucleotides: TGTGCCAGCTCACCAAGTTCTGTCGGGGGGGGCTACAATGAGCAGTTCTTC. Translation gives CASSPSSVGGGYNEQFF.

This chain links TRBV2 with TRBJ1-4; D possibly corresponds to TRBD1 (5 bases). In germline, CDR1 is SNHLY, CDR2 FYNNEI. CDR3 length equals 13 residues. V lost 0 bases to trimming and J lost 8 bases, with 7 bases between them. The CDR3 here is CASSEAPGEKLFF. The CDR3 nucleotides are TGTGCCAGCAGTGAAGCGCCAGGGGAAAAACTGTTTTTT.